The 20 T cell receptor beta chains in this list originate from one sample, sequenced in a study of shared clonotypes between healthy human individuals. Profiled with immunoSEQ multiplex PCR; TCRdb holds only in-frame clones, not every one. The table shows around 550,000 clones, with about 96% occurring only once. Sequencing was carried out using naive CD4+ T cells sorted from blood. Subset: CD45RA+ positively selected. The receptors shown here come from a woman aged 25 to 45 in good health.

The V gene is TRBV7-8, the J gene TRBJ1-2, with TRBD1 as a possible D gene (5 bases). V was pared by 5 bases and J by 7 bases, with 11 bases between. This CDR3 is built from 12 residues. CDR1 SGHVS and CDR2 FQNEAQ come from the germline V gene. The CDR3 sequence is CASSHPGVGYTF. The CDR3 DNA sequence: TGTGCCAGCAGCCACCCGGGGGTTGGCTACACCTTC.

The chain is built from TRBV5-1 and TRBJ2-5; possibly TRBD2 for D (5 bases). This CDR3 has 12 residues. In germline, CDR1 is SGHRS, CDR2 YFSETQ. The V and J ends lost 4 bases and 3 bases respectively, with 7 bases between them. The CDR3 loop is CASSMREETQYF. CDR3 DNA: TGCGCCAGCAGCATGAGGGAAGAGACCCAGTACTTC.

The chain joins TRBV27 to TRBJ2-1; no definite D call. Germline assignment: CDR1 MNHEY and CDR2 SMNVEV (reference sequence). CDR3 length: 15 residues. Trimming took off 5 bases at V and 5 bases at J, with 16 bases between the two ends. The CDR3 loop reads CASSLTEFDHNEQFF. The CDR3, as DNA: TGTGCCAGCAGTCTGACCGAGTTCGATCACAATGAGCAGTTCTTC.

Regarding this clone: This specimen includes other DNA sequences encoding the same CDR3. This chain joins TRBV5-1 and TRBJ2-7; possibly TRBD1 for D (5 bases). The CDR3 length is 11 residues. Between the trimmed V and J ends, which lost 4 bases and 6 bases, there was a span of 8 bases. The germline CDR1 and CDR2 sequences are SGHRS and YFSETQ. The CDR3 here is CASSAQGEQYF. CDR3 DNA: TGCGCCAGCAGCGCTCAGGGCGAGCAGTACTTC.

V is TRBV19 and J is TRBJ1-6; no reliable D call. CDR3 length equals 11 residues. The germline CDR1 and CDR2 sequences are LNHDA and SQIVND (reference sequence). The V and J ends lost 9 bases and 10 bases respectively, with 10 bases between them. The CDR3 nucleotides read TGTGCCAGCCAAGGCGGCTCACCCCTCCACTTT. Translating it yields CASQGGSPLHF. Supplemented by reference TRBV19 and TRBJ1-6, the full variable domain reads DGGITQSPKYLFRKEGQNVTLSCEQNLNHDAMYWYRQDPGQGLRLIYYSQIVNDFQKGDIAEGYSVSREKKESFPLTVTSAQKNPTAFYLCASQGGSPLHFGNGTRLTVT.

This clone was seen just once. The chain combines TRBV5-1 with TRBJ2-5, with D tentatively TRBD1 (5 bases). Germline CDR1 reads SGHRS; CDR2 reads YFSETQ. V lost 2 bases and J 1 base, leaving 12 bases between the germline ends. The CDR3 has 15 amino acids. CDR3 amino acids: CASSFLSQGQETQYF. The CDR3 DNA sequence: TGCGCCAGCAGCTTCCTTTCGCAGGGCCAAGAGACCCAGTACTTC.

The V gene is TRBV6-5, the J gene TRBJ2-1; maybe TRBD1 (7 bases). The CDR3 runs 15 residues. V lost 6 bases, J lost 9 bases, and 21 bases lay in between. Germline CDR1 is MNHEY and CDR2 is SVGAGI. In DNA, the CDR3 is TGTGCCAGCAGCCTCGGGACTTCCCCAGGGGGTGAGCAGTTCTTC. It encodes CASSLGTSPGGEQFF.

The chain couples TRBV19 to TRBJ1-5; 7 nucleotides line up with TRBD1. Germline V CDR1 and CDR2: LNHDA, SQIVND (reference sequence). Trimming took 3 bases from V and 0 from J; bases not matched to a gene: 2. There are 15 residues in the CDR3. The CDR3 sequence is CASSMHRGSNQPQHF. The CDR3 nucleotides read TGTGCCAGTAGTATGCACAGGGGTAGCAATCAGCCCCAGCATTTT.

The gene calls are TRBV28 and TRBJ1-5, with unresolved D. The germline CDR1 and CDR2 sequences are MDHEN and SYDVKM. V lost 5 bases to trimming and J lost 5 bases, with 7 bases between them. The length of the CDR3 is 12 residues. CDR3 sequence: CASSLQDQPQHF. CDR3 nucleotide sequence: TGTGCCAGCAGTCTCCAGGATCAGCCCCAGCATTTT.

The genes are TRBV5-1 and TRBJ1-6; D is ambiguous. Trimming removed 0 bases from V and 7 bases from J, with 11 bases in between. The length of the CDR3 is 15 residues. The germline CDR1 and CDR2 sequences are SGHRS and YFSETQ. CDR3: CASSLASGGNSPLHF. The CDR3 DNA reads TGCGCCAGCAGCTTGGCCTCAGGAGGCAATTCACCCCTCCACTTT.

The chain combines TRBV18 with TRBJ2-5, with D unresolved. Trimming cost V 5 bases and J 3 bases, with 16 bases left between them. This CDR3 region has 15 residues. Germline values: CDR1 KGHSH, CDR2 LQKENI. The CDR3 here is CASSIVALAEETQYF. DNA of the CDR3: TGTGCCAGCTCAATTGTGGCGCTCGCCGAAGAGACCCAGTACTTC.

This clone was found a few times. At the DNA level, this CDR3 is encoded by other sequences in the same sample as well. The genes are TRBV20-1 and TRBJ2-3; D is ambiguous. CDR3 length equals 10 residues. Germline lookup yields CDR1 DFQATT and CDR2 SNEGSKA (reference sequence). Trimming stripped 3 bases from V and 4 bases from J, with 2 bases between. The CDR3 DNA reads as TGCAGTGCTAGGGCAGATACGCAGTATTTT. Protein: CSARADTQYF.

The chain links TRBV15 to TRBJ1-3, with 10 bases aligning to TRBD1. Per the germline V gene, CDR1 is LNHNV and CDR2 is YYDKDF (reference sequence). J was trimmed by 1 base and V by 8 bases; bases with no gene match: 8. The CDR3 loop spans 16 amino acids. The chain's CDR3 is CATWDRGKASGNTIYF. The CDR3 coding sequence is TGTGCCACCTGGGACAGGGGTAAAGCTTCTGGAAACACCATATATTTT.

The chain uses TRBV5-8 and TRBJ1-1; D is uncertain. Germline CDR1 reads SGHTS; CDR2 reads YDEGEE. CDR3 length: 12 amino acids. V was shortened by 0 bases and J by 8 bases, with 8 bases between the two germline ends. CDR3 protein: CASSLVGPEAFF. The CDR3 coding sequence is TGTGCCAGCAGCTTGGTTGGGCCGGAAGCTTTCTTT.

The gene calls are TRBV19 and TRBJ1-5; TRBD1 might be the D (5 bases). V gave up 8 bases and J gave up 6 bases, with 17 bases separating them. Germline values: CDR1 LNHDA, CDR2 SQIVND (reference sequence). The CDR3 has 14 amino acids. This CDR3 reads CASGGLWMGQPQHF. CDR3 nucleotides: TGTGCCAGTGGGGGACTCTGGATGGGTCAGCCCCAGCATTTT.

The chain carries TRBV6-5 and TRBJ2-3, with a tentative D call TRBD1 (5 bases). V shed 0 bases and J shed 2 bases, with 9 bases lying between them. Germline V gene lookup returns CDR1 MNHEY and CDR2 SVGAGI. There are 15 residues in the CDR3. CDR3 residues: CASSYSGRVTDTQYF. In DNA, the CDR3 is TGTGCCAGCAGTTACTCGGGCAGGGTCACAGATACGCAGTATTTT.

The CDR3 loop is CASSLQGTSEKLFF. The CDR3, as DNA: TGTGCCAGCAGCTTGCAGGGTACGAGTGAAAAACTGTTTTTT. This sequence joins TRBV5-4 and TRBJ1-4; weak D call: TRBD1 (5 bases). The CDR3 spans 14 residues. The V end lost 1 base, the J end lost 7 bases, and 11 bases lay between the germline ends. The germline V gene has CDR1 SGHNT and CDR2 YYREEE (reference sequence).

V is TRBV4-1 and J is TRBJ2-4; TRBD1 matches 9 bases. CDR1 MGHRA and CDR2 YSYEKL come from the germline V gene. This CDR3 comprises 15 residues. Unmatched junction bases numbered 5, after V lost 1 base and J lost 7 bases. The CDR3 sequence is CASSQVGTGRNIQYF. DNA of the CDR3: TGCGCCAGCAGCCAAGTGGGGACAGGGCGGAACATTCAGTACTTC.

This sequence joins TRBV23-1 and TRBJ1-1, with D unclear. TRBV23-1 is annotated as an ORF whose role is uncertain. V lost 4 bases to trimming and J lost 1 base, with 7 bases between them. The CDR3 runs to 13 residues. The chain's CDR3 is CASSPTGNTEAFF. As DNA, the CDR3 is TGCGCCAGCAGTCCGACGGGGAACACTGAAGCTTTCTTT.

This clone showed up just a few times. The V and J genes are TRBV11-2 and TRBJ2-7, with D possibly being TRBD1 or TRBD2 (6 bases each). CDR1 and CDR2 (germline): SGHAT, FQNNGV. There are 16 residues in the CDR3. V was cut by 6 bases and J by 6 bases, with 24 bases left in between. CDR3 protein: CASRRVGGPSSGEQYF. CDR3 sequence (DNA): TGTGCCAGCAGGCGGGTAGGGGGGCCTTCGTCGGGCGAGCAGTACTTC. The variable domain in full, completed from reference TRBV11-2 and TRBJ2-7, reads EAGVAQSPRYKIIEKRQSVAFWCNPISGHATLYWYQQILGQGPKLLIQFQNNGVVDDSQLPKDRFSAERLKGVDSTLKIQPAKLEDSAVYLCASRRVGGPSSGEQYFGPGTRLTVT.